This passage covers 20 T cell receptor beta chains from one sample sequenced in a study of identical twins. MiXCR, applied by TCRdb to the 5' RACE reads, yields one record per CDR3 protein. Here the sample spans about 470,000 distinct CDR3 sequences, around 24% being singletons. This same sample was also taken into another study, of T cells expressing NK-cell markers.

Specimen: CD4+ T cells sorted from blood. Receptors were obtained from a young woman in good health.

This clonotype was picked up one time. This chain connects TRBV5-1 to TRBJ1-2, with a weak D call TRBD1 (5 bases). Trimming shortened V by 2 bases and J by 3 bases, and 8 bases separated the two germline ends. The CDR3 loop spans 13 amino acids. CDR1 is SGHRS, CDR2 YFSETQ, per germline. The CDR3 region has the DNA TGCGCCAGCAGCTTATTAGGGGACTATGGCTACACCTTC. Encoded protein: CASSLLGDYGYTF. The variable domain in full, with the rest retrieved from reference TRBV5-1 and TRBJ1-2, is KAGVTQTPRYLIKTRGQQVTLSCSPISGHRSVSWYQQTPGQGLQFLFEYFSETQRNKGNFPGRFSGRQFSNSRSEMNVSTLELGDSALYLCASSLLGDYGYTFGSGTRLTVV.

This clonotype was counted only a few times. The chain combines TRBV9 with TRBJ2-1; TRBD2 might be the D (6 bases). This CDR3 has 16 residues. Trimming took off 0 bases at V and 0 bases at J, with 10 bases between the two ends. The germline CDR1 and CDR2 sequences are SGDLS and YYNGEE. The CDR3 region has the DNA TGTGCCAGCAGCGTAGGGGGGGACCGCTCCTACAATGAGCAGTTCTTC. As protein: CASSVGGDRSYNEQFF. The complete variable domain, with remaining parts taken from reference TRBV9 and TRBJ2-1, reads DSGVTQTPKHLITATGQRVTLRCSPRSGDLSVYWYQQSLDQGLQFLIQYYNGEERAKGNILERFSAQQFPDLHSELNLSSLELGDSALYFCASSVGGDRSYNEQFFGPGTRLTVL.

This clonotype has a handful of counts. This chain uses TRBV20-1 with TRBJ2-4; 11 bases are shared with TRBD2. This CDR3 is built from 16 residues. The ends lost 1 base at V and 1 base at J; junction bases unmatched: 3. CDR1 is DFQATT, CDR2 SNEGSKA, per germline (reference sequence). This CDR3 is CSARVSGRAAKNIQYF. In nucleotides, the CDR3 is TGCAGTGCTAGAGTTAGCGGGAGGGCCGCCAAAAACATTCAGTACTTC.

The sample holds many counts of this clonotype. A read error may produce the germline difference seen at one junction end. Here the CDR3 reads CASSLTEETQYF. The CDR3 DNA follows: TGTGCCAGCAGTTTAACAGAAGAGACCCAGTACTTC. The gene calls are TRBV5-1 and TRBJ2-5; the D is unclear. CDR1 SGHRS and CDR2 YFSETQ come from the germline V gene. This CDR3 comprises 12 residues.

This clonotype was detected only once. This rearrangement joins TRBV5-1 to TRBJ2-7, with D perhaps given as TRBD1 or TRBD2 (5 bases each). Germline CDR1 SGHRS, CDR2 YFSETQ. The CDR3 is made up of 15 amino acids. The ends were cut back, 5 bases at V and 6 bases at J, with 21 bases in the middle. The CDR3 DNA reads as TGCGCCAGCAGGCACCCCGGGACGAGGTCTCGCGAGCAGTACTTC. The encoded protein is CASRHPGTRSREQYF. Looking up the rest from reference TRBV5-1 and TRBJ2-7 gives the full variable domain: KAGVTQTPRYLIKTRGQQVTLSCSPISGHRSVSWYQQTPGQGLQFLFEYFSETQRNKGNFPGRFSGRQFSNSRSEMNVSTLELGDSALYLCASRHPGTRSREQYFGPGTRLTVT.

The table lists this clonotype with many counts. Here the CDR3 reads CASRPLGRTYEQYF. CDR3 sequence (DNA): TGTGCCAGCCGCCCCCTTGGGAGAACCTACGAGCAGTACTTC. V usage is TRBV6-2 or TRBV6-3 and J usage is TRBJ2-7; weak D call: TRBD2 (5 bases). Trimming took 8 bases from V and 2 from J, leaving 16 bases between them. Germline values: CDR1 MNHEY, CDR2 SVGEGT. The CDR3 runs to 14 residues.

This sequence joins TRBV6-5 and TRBJ1-2, with TRBD1 as a possible D gene (5 bases). The V gene lost 10 bases and the J gene lost 6 bases, with 9 bases spanning the gap. The germline CDR1 and CDR2 sequences are MNHEY and SVGAGI. This CDR3 is built from 10 residues. The CDR3 DNA sequence: TGTGCCACGCGGGGGGATGGCTACACCTTC. Translated, it gives CATRGDGYTF.

The chain employs TRBV2 and TRBJ2-7; no definite D call. Germline CDR1 and CDR2: SNHLY and FYNNEI. CDR3 length equals 13 residues. The V end was cut by 0 bases, the J end by 7 bases, with 10 bases between. The CDR3 DNA reads TGTGCCAGCAGTGAAGCTCGGGCCCAAGAGCAGTACTTC. Protein product: CASSEARAQEQYF.

V and J are TRBV19 and TRBJ2-7, with D uncertain. CDR3 length equals 15 residues. Trimming shortened V by 3 bases and J by 7 bases, and 19 bases separated the two germline ends. In germline, CDR1 is LNHDA, CDR2 SQIVND (reference sequence). CDR3 protein: CASSILGRLPQEQYF. In nucleotides, the CDR3 is TGTGCCAGTAGTATTCTAGGCCGATTACCCCAGGAGCAGTACTTC.

The J gene is TRBJ2-7, the V gene TRBV5-1, with TRBD2 as a possible D gene (6 bases). V was pared by 0 bases and J by 5 bases, with 15 bases between. The germline CDR1 and CDR2 sequences are SGHRS and YFSETQ. The CDR3 loop spans 15 amino acids. Here the CDR3 reads CASSLGTTGLHEQYF. The CDR3 DNA sequence: TGCGCCAGCAGCTTGGGAACGACGGGACTCCACGAGCAGTACTTC.

This clonotype was recorded a few times. V gene TRBV4-1 combines with J gene TRBJ1-1; TRBD1 matches 7 bases. Germline V gene lookup returns CDR1 MGHRA and CDR2 YSYEKL. The CDR3 loop spans 15 amino acids. J lost 6 bases, V lost 0 bases, and 7 bases had no gene match. DNA of the CDR3: TGCGCCAGCAGCCAAGAGTATAGGGGGCTCGCTGAAGCTTTCTTT. The encoded protein is CASSQEYRGLAEAFF.

This clonotype was counted only a few times. The chain employs TRBV29-1 and TRBJ2-2, with D maybe TRBD1 (6 bases). Germline V gives CDR1 SQVTM, CDR2 ANQGSEA. This CDR3 has 13 residues. Trimming removed 2 bases from V and 7 bases from J, with 11 bases in between. The CDR3 nucleotides are TGCAGCGTTGAACGACACAGGGACGGGGAGCTGTTTTTT. Its translation is CSVERHRDGELFF.

V usage is TRBV5-1 and J usage is TRBJ2-5; maybe TRBD2 (6 bases). Germline CDR1 reads SGHRS; CDR2 reads YFSETQ. The CDR3 is 16 residues long. V lost 2 bases and J lost 4, with 18 bases in between. In DNA, the CDR3 is TGCGCCAGCAGCTTTTCCGGGACTGGGCCTGGAGAGACCCAGTACTTC. Encoded protein: CASSFSGTGPGETQYF.

There are a few counts of this clonotype. The J gene is TRBJ1-6, the V gene TRBV2, with 9 nucleotides matching TRBD1. CDR3 length: 17 residues. V shed 1 base, J shed 6 bases, and the junction held 7 bases outside the gene matches. Germline V gives CDR1 SNHLY, CDR2 FYNNEI. CDR3 DNA sequence: TGTGCCAGCAGTGAAGTTGGGACAGGGTTCGGTAATTCACCCCTCCACTTT. Translation: CASSEVGTGFGNSPLHF.

This clonotype was counted a few times. V is TRBV4-3 and J is TRBJ2-3, with D unresolved. CDR3 size: 14 residues. The V gene lost 6 bases and the J gene lost 8 bases, with 18 bases spanning the gap. Per the germline V gene, CDR1 is LGHNA and CDR2 is YSLEER. In DNA, the CDR3 is TGCGCCAGCAGTAGGGTTGAAGATATGAGTACGCAGTATTTT. Its translation: CASSRVEDMSTQYF.

The rearrangement joins TRBV7-2 to TRBJ2-5; D unclear. Trimming removed 6 bases from V and 5 bases from J, with 10 bases in between. Germline V gene lookup returns CDR1 SGHTA and CDR2 FQGNSA. This CDR3 comprises 12 residues. CDR3 sequence reads: CASRPVGETQYF. In DNA form, the CDR3 reads TGTGCCAGCAGACCTGTGGGGGAGACCCAGTACTTC.

This clonotype came up a few times. The V and J genes are TRBV11-2 and TRBJ1-3; no reliable D call. The CDR3 consists of 13 residues. Trimming stripped 1 base from V and 7 bases from J, with 8 bases between. In germline, CDR1 is SGHAT, CDR2 FQNNGV. The CDR3 reads CASSLGRSNTIYF. The CDR3 DNA reads as TGTGCCAGCAGCTTAGGAAGGAGCAACACCATATATTTT.

This clonotype was seen a handful of times. This chain connects TRBV27 to TRBJ2-7; TRBD2 matches at 11 bases. The V gene end was trimmed by 5 bases and the J gene end by 2 bases; junction bases not matched to a gene: 5. Germline CDR1 reads MNHEY; CDR2 reads SMNVEV (reference sequence). The CDR3 consists of 15 residues. CDR3 sequence: CASSRLAGGTYEQYF. DNA for the CDR3: TGTGCCAGCAGTAGGCTAGCGGGGGGCACCTACGAGCAGTACTTC.

The chain uses TRBV7-3 and TRBJ2-1, with TRBD2 matching over 8 bases. The junction had 4 bases not matched to a gene; V was cut back by 2 bases and J by 4 bases. There are 15 residues in the CDR3. CDR1 and CDR2 from the germline V gene are SGHTA and FQGTGA. CDR3 bases: TGTGCCAGCAGCTTACGAGCGGGGGCATACAATGAGCAGTTCTTC. This translates into CASSLRAGAYNEQFF.

This clonotype was observed many times. The chain links TRBV6-1 to TRBJ2-7; 8 bases align to TRBD2. CDR1 MNHNS and CDR2 SASEGT come from the germline V gene. V lost 4 bases to trimming and J lost 2 bases; unmatched junction nucleotides: 10. This CDR3 region has 16 residues. CDR3: CASSAAPTSETYEQYF. CDR3 sequence (DNA): TGTGCCAGCAGTGCCGCCCCGACTAGCGAGACCTACGAGCAGTACTTC.